These 22 T cell receptor beta chains were all obtained from the same sample, sequenced in a study of blood T cell repertoires in COVID-19. Produced via immunoSEQ multiplex PCR; TCRdb's table is partial and in-frame only. The sample consists of about 150,000 clones, 84% of them appearing once. Input material: peripheral blood. These receptors came from a human donor in a cohort sampled during active COVID-19.

This chain links TRBV7-2 with TRBJ2-7; 10 nucleotides line up with TRBD2. Unmatched junction bases numbered 8, after V lost 3 bases and J lost 6 bases. CDR1 and CDR2 from the germline V gene are SGHTA and FQGNSA. The CDR3 runs 15 residues. The CDR3 loop reads CASSLTSGPPLEQYF. The CDR3 DNA sequence: TGTGCCAGCAGCTTGACTAGCGGGCCCCCTCTCGAGCAGTACTTC.

This rearrangement joins TRBV5-6 to TRBJ2-1; 9 nucleotides align to TRBD2. CDR1 is SGHDT and CDR2 is YYEEEE in the germline V gene. The CDR3 contains 15 residues. V lost 0 bases to trimming and J lost 4 bases; unmatched junction nucleotides: 2. CDR3 sequence (DNA): TGTGCCAGCAGCTTGGTAGCGGGGGAATACAATGAGCAGTTCTTC. Its protein is CASSLVAGEYNEQFF.

The V gene is TRBV2, the J gene TRBJ1-1, with D maybe TRBD1 (6 bases). Germline V gene lookup returns CDR1 SNHLY and CDR2 FYNNEI. The germline V and J ends were trimmed by 6 bases and 7 bases, with 15 bases remaining between them. The CDR3 contains 13 residues. The DNA for the CDR3 is TGTGCCAGCAGAAAATTTGGACAGTTTGAAGCTTTCTTT. Residues: CASRKFGQFEAFF.

This CDR3 is CASSLAGSSNQPQHF. CDR3 coding DNA: TGTGCCAGCAGCTTAGCCGGGAGTAGCAATCAGCCCCAGCATTTT. V is TRBV7-2 and J is TRBJ1-5, with D unclear. V lost 0 bases and J 0 bases, leaving 6 bases between the germline ends. CDR1 and CDR2 (germline): SGHTA, FQGNSA. The CDR3 extends over 15 amino acids.

In regard to this clone: Other DNA sequences in this specimen translate into the identical CDR3. The CDR3 reads CASSPGLAGAYNEQFF. In nucleotides, the CDR3 is TGTGCCAGCAGCCCCGGGCTAGCGGGGGCCTACAATGAGCAGTTCTTC. V gene TRBV5-4 combines with J gene TRBJ2-1, with 10 nucleotides matching TRBD2. CDR3 length equals 16 residues. Per germline, CDR1 SGHNT and CDR2 YYREEE (reference sequence). V lost 4 bases, J lost 2 bases, and 6 bases stayed unmatched.

The chain couples TRBV2 to TRBJ2-3; 9 bases are shared with TRBD2. V trimming: 3 bases; J trimming: 2 bases; junction bases outside the gene matches: 6. CDR1 is SNHLY, CDR2 FYNNEI, per germline. This CDR3 region has 16 residues. Here the CDR3 DNA reads TGTGCCAGCAGTGAGGTAGCGGGGGCCCTCACAGATACGCAGTATTTT. This codes for CASSEVAGALTDTQYF.

The CDR3 nucleotides read TGCGCCAGCAGCTTGGCCAGACAGGGCTTGGGGGAAGCTTTCTTT. This codes for CASSLARQGLGEAFF. V and J are TRBV5-1 and TRBJ1-1; 7 bases line up with TRBD1. Germline V CDR1 and CDR2: SGHRS, YFSETQ. The CDR3 totals 15 residues. V was pared by 0 bases and J by 8 bases, with 10 bases of the junction left unmatched.

The chain carries TRBV5-4 and TRBJ2-2; TRBD2 is a possible D gene (5 bases). Germline CDR1 is SGHNT and CDR2 is YYREEE (reference sequence). The CDR3 has 16 amino acids. The V and J ends lost 0 bases and 0 bases respectively, with 9 bases between them. The CDR3 nucleotides read TGTGCCAGCAGCTTGGCAGCTAGCCCGAACACCGGGGAGCTGTTTTTT. Residues: CASSLAASPNTGELFF.

The chain is built from TRBV6-1 and TRBJ1-3; D not resolved. This CDR3 has 16 amino acids. V lost 2 bases and J 2 bases, leaving 13 bases between the germline ends. Germline values: CDR1 MNHNS, CDR2 SASEGT. The CDR3 sequence: CASSESRGSAGNTIYF. The CDR3 region has the DNA TGTGCCAGCAGTGAAAGTAGAGGGTCGGCTGGAAACACCATATATTTT.

This clone came up once. The chain employs TRBV6-2 or TRBV6-3 and TRBJ1-2; TRBD1 aligns across 10 bases. Germline V CDR1 and CDR2: MNHEY, SVGEGT. Germline trimming cut 2 bases from V and 4 bases from J; bases unmatched to any gene: 7. The CDR3 totals 16 residues. CDR3 coding DNA: TGTGCCAGCAGTTACCCCGGGACAGGGGTTCGCTATGGCTACACCTTC. It is translated as CASSYPGTGVRYGYTF.

The V gene is TRBV14, the J gene TRBJ1-2; D gene uncertain. The V gene's germline CDR1 is SGHDN and CDR2 FVKESK. The CDR3 has 12 residues. Trimming pared 1 base from V and 6 bases from J, leaving 6 bases between. CDR3 sequence (DNA): TGTGCCAGCAGCCAAGTCGGAGATGGCTACACCTTC. It yields the protein CASSQVGDGYTF.

The chain recombines TRBV10-3 with TRBJ1-2; D not certain. Germline V gene data show CDR1 as ENHRY and CDR2 as SYGVKD. This CDR3 comprises 13 residues. The V end lost 4 bases, the J end lost 8 bases, and 14 bases lay between the germline ends. Here the CDR3 DNA reads TGTGCCATCAGTGTAGAACAGCGAGGGGGCTACACCTTC. Translated, it gives CAISVEQRGGYTF.

The chain recombines TRBV5-1 with TRBJ1-5; 7 nucleotides match TRBD1. After removal of 4 bases from V and 0 bases from J, the junction contained 4 bases not matched to a gene. This CDR3 contains 15 residues. Germline V lookup: CDR1 SGHRS, CDR2 YFSETQ. The CDR3 sequence is CASSHTGDSNQPQHF. Written as DNA, the CDR3 is TGCGCCAGCAGCCACACAGGGGATAGCAATCAGCCCCAGCATTTT.

The chain carries TRBV19 and TRBJ1-4; no clear D gene. Trimming stripped 3 bases from V and 4 bases from J, with 6 bases between. Germline loops: CDR1 LNHDA, CDR2 SQIVND (reference sequence). The CDR3 is 13 residues long. The CDR3 protein is CASSIGINEKLFF. The CDR3 region has the DNA TGTGCCAGTAGTATCGGTATTAATGAAAAACTGTTTTTT.

This clone has only one observation. The rearrangement links TRBV7-9 to TRBJ2-5, with D uncertain. This CDR3 spans 12 amino acids. V lost 1 base and J lost 5, with 5 bases in between. The V gene's germline CDR1 is SEHNR and CDR2 FQNEAQ (reference sequence). CDR3 nucleotides: TGTGCCAGCAGCTTAGTTGAGGAGACCCAGTACTTC. Residues: CASSLVEETQYF.

Turning to this clone: The junction departs from germline at one end; a sequencing error may be responsible. The chain has TRBV29-1 and TRBJ2-6; the match to TRBD2 covers 8 bases. This CDR3 comprises 17 residues. CDR1 is SQVTM, CDR2 ANQGSEA, per germline. The CDR3 reads CSVLRGLAYKSGQRPDF. In DNA, the CDR3 is TGCAGCGTTTTGCGTGGACTAGCATACAAGTCGGGCCAACGTCCTGACTTC.

The chain carries TRBV5-4 and TRBJ2-5; D might be TRBD1 (5 bases). This CDR3 is 13 amino acids long. CDR1 is SGHNT, CDR2 YYREEE, per germline (reference sequence). The V end was cut by 2 bases, the J end by 5 bases, with 10 bases between. As DNA, the CDR3 is TGTGCCAGCAGCTTTGGCAGGGTCGAGACCCAGTACTTC. This codes for CASSFGRVETQYF.

This clone showed up just once. The chain couples TRBV10-3 to TRBJ1-1, with 9 positions matching TRBD1. The CDR3 covers 15 residues. CDR1 is ENHRY, CDR2 SYGVKD, per germline. Trimming removed 1 base from V and 4 bases from J; junction bases left unmatched: 4. CDR3 in DNA: TGTGCCATCAGTGAGTGGGACAGGGTTGGCACTGAAGCTTTCTTT. Translation gives CAISEWDRVGTEAFF.

Of note for this clone: In the same sample, other DNA sequences code for this CDR3. The rearrangement uses TRBV28 and TRBJ2-2, with D perhaps TRBD1 (5 bases). Trimming left V 4 bases short and J 8 bases short, with 8 bases between. This CDR3 has 12 residues. Germline V lookup: CDR1 MDHEN, CDR2 SYDVKM. CDR3 bases: TGTGCCAGCAGTTCCAGGACAGGGGAGCTGTTTTTT. Protein sequence: CASSSRTGELFF. Looking up the rest from reference TRBV28 and TRBJ2-2 gives the full variable domain: DVKVTQSSRYLVKRTGEKVFLECVQDMDHENMFWYRQDPGLGLRLIYFSYDVKMKEKGDIPEGYSVSREKKERFSLILESASTNQTSMYLCASSSRTGELFFGEGSRLTVL.

The V gene is TRBV4-3, the J gene TRBJ1-4, with 8 bases fitting TRBD1. V shed 1 base, J shed 4 bases, and the junction held 2 bases outside the gene matches. Per germline, CDR1 LGHNA and CDR2 YSLEER. CDR3 length equals 15 residues. The CDR3 DNA reads as TGCGCCAGCAGCCAAGGGACAGGGCTTAATGAAAAACTGTTTTTT. Protein product: CASSQGTGLNEKLFF.

The J gene is TRBJ1-5, the V gene TRBV10-3; D unresolved. Germline CDR1 is ENHRY and CDR2 is SYGVKD. CDR3 length: 15 amino acids. The ends were cut back, 0 bases at V and 1 base at J, with 7 bases in the middle. CDR3 region: CAISESGLSNQPQHF. The CDR3 coding sequence is TGTGCCATCAGTGAGTCCGGACTAAGCAATCAGCCCCAGCATTTT.

This clone was detected a few times. The chain carries TRBV19 and TRBJ2-3; 10 nucleotides align to TRBD2. Germline V gene lookup returns CDR1 LNHDA and CDR2 SQIVND (reference sequence). Trimming removed 7 bases from V and 6 bases from J; junction bases left unmatched: 7. The CDR3 spans 14 residues. This CDR3 reads CASKAGGPGDTQYF. As DNA, the CDR3 is TGTGCCAGTAAAGCGGGAGGGCCGGGGGATACGCAGTATTTT. Drawing the rest from reference TRBV19 and TRBJ2-3, the complete variable domain is DGGITQSPKYLFRKEGQNVTLSCEQNLNHDAMYWYRQDPGQGLRLIYYSQIVNDFQKGDIAEGYSVSREKKESFPLTVTSAQKNPTAFYLCASKAGGPGDTQYFGPGTRLTVL.